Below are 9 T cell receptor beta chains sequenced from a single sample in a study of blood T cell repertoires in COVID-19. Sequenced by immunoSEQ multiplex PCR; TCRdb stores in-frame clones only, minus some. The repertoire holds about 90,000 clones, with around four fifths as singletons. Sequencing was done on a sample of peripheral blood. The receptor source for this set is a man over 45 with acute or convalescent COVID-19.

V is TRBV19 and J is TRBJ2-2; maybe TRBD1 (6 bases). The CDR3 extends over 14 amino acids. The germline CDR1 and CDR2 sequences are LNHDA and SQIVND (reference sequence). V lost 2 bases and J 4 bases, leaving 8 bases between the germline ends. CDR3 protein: CASSITGPTGELFF. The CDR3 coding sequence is TGTGCCAGTAGTATAACAGGGCCCACCGGGGAGCTGTTTTTT. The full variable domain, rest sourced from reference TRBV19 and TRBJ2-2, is DGGITQSPKYLFRKEGQNVTLSCEQNLNHDAMYWYRQDPGQGLRLIYYSQIVNDFQKGDIAEGYSVSREKKESFPLTVTSAQKNPTAFYLCASSITGPTGELFFGEGSRLTVL.

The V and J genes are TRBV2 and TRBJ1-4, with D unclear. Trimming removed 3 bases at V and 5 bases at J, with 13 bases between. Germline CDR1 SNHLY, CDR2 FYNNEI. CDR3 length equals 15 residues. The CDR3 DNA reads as TGTGCCAGCAGTGAGGGCCAGGCGGGGAATGAAAAACTGTTTTTT. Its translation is CASSEGQAGNEKLFF.

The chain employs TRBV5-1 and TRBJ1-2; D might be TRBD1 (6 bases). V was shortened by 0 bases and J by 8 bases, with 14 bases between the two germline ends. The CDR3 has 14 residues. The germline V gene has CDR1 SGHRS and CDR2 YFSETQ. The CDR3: CASSLAPDRDGYTF. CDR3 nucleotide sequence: TGCGCCAGCAGCTTGGCGCCGGACAGAGACGGCTACACCTTC. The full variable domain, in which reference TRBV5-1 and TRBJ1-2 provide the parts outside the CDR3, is KAGVTQTPRYLIKTRGQQVTLSCSPISGHRSVSWYQQTPGQGLQFLFEYFSETQRNKGNFPGRFSGRQFSNSRSEMNVSTLELGDSALYLCASSLAPDRDGYTFGSGTRLTVV.

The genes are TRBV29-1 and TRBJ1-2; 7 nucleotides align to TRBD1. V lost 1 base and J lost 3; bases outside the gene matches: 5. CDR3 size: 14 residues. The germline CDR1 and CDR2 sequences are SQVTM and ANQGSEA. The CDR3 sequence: CSVEAETGDYGYTF. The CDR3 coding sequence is TGCAGCGTTGAAGCCGAAACAGGGGACTATGGCTACACCTTC. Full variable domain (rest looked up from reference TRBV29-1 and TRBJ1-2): SAVISQKPSRDICQRGTSLTIQCQVDSQVTMMFWYRQQPGQSLTLIATANQGSEATYESGFVIDKFPISRPNLTFSTLTVSNMSPEDSSIYLCSVEAETGDYGYTFGSGTRLTVV.

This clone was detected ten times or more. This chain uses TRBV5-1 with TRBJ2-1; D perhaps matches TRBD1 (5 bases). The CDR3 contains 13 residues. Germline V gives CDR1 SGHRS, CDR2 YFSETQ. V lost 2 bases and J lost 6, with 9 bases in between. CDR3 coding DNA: TGCGCCAGCAGCTTCCCCCAGGGCAATGAGCAGTTCTTC. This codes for CASSFPQGNEQFF.

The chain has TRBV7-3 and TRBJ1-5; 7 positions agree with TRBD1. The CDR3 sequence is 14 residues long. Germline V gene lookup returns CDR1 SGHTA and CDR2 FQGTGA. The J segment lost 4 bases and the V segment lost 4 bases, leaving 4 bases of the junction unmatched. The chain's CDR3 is CASSSSGGNQPQHF. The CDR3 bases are TGTGCCAGCAGCTCGTCAGGGGGTAATCAGCCCCAGCATTTT.

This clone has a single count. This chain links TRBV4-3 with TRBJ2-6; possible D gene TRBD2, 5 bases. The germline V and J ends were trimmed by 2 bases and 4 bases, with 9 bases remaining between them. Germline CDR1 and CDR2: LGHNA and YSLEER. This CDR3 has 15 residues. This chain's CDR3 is CASSQPTNGANVLTF. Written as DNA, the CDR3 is TGCGCCAGCAGCCAACCGACTAACGGGGCCAACGTCCTGACTTTC.

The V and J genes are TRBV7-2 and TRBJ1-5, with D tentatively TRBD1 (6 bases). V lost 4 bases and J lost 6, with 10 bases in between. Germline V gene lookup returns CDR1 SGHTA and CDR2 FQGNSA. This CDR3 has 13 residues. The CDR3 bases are TGTGCCAGCAGCTCGGGGACATTTCAGCCCCAGCATTTT. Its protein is CASSSGTFQPQHF.

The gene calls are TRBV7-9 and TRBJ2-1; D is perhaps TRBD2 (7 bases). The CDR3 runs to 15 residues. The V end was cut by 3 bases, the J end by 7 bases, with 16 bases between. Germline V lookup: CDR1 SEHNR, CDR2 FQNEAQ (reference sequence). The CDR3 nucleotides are TGTGCCAGCAGCTTGGGGGGGACAATCTGGAATGAGCAGTTCTTC. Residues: CASSLGGTIWNEQFF.